This entry lists 3 T cell receptor beta chains sequenced from one sample in a study of blood T cell repertoires in COVID-19. The method was immunoSEQ multiplex PCR; TCRdb's version includes in-frame clones alone and lacks a portion of them. This sample has roughly 190,000 clones, with about 88% found just once. Material: PBMCs or T cells enriched from blood (not recorded which). These receptors all stem from a woman aged 40 to 50 in a cohort exposed to, infected with or recovered from COVID-19 (not recorded which).

This clone was observed a few times. The junction differs from germline at one of its ends, possibly a read error. The V gene is TRBV28, the J gene TRBJ1-1, with D possibly TRBD1 on 5 matching bases. CDR3 length equals 14 residues. The V gene's germline CDR1 is MDHEN and CDR2 SYDVKM. The CDR3 nucleotides read TGTGCCAGCAGTTTCGGTCAGGGTAACACTAAAGCTTTCTTT. Translation gives CASSFGQGNTKAFF.

V and J are TRBV6-5 and TRBJ2-5; D is unclear. V dropped 2 bases and J dropped 5 bases, with 9 bases sitting between them. Per germline, CDR1 MNHEY and CDR2 SVGAGI. This CDR3 comprises 13 residues. CDR3 nucleotides: TGTGCCAGCAGTTACGGCCCACAGGAGACCCAGTACTTC. It specifies CASSYGPQETQYF.

V is TRBV5-4 and J is TRBJ2-7; 10 bases match TRBD1. The CDR3 is 16 amino acids. V lost 0 bases and J lost 0; bases outside the gene matches: 3. The germline CDR1 and CDR2 sequences are SGHNT and YYREEE (reference sequence). The CDR3 protein is CASSLGRTGGSYEQYF. In DNA form, the CDR3 reads TGTGCCAGCAGCTTGGGTCGGACAGGGGGCTCCTACGAGCAGTACTTC.